The sample holds a few counts of the clone carrying this T cell receptor beta chain. Its antigen remains unidentified. The sample comes from a study of T cell repertoires in cytomegalovirus infection. MiXCR, applied by TCRdb to the reads, yields one record per CDR3 protein. This table has over 100,000 distinct CDR3 sequences, about 30% appearing once. Broader study findings: Carriage of CMV together with the relevant HLA was identifiable through cumulative public TCR beta family frequency. HLA-C-restricted CMV-specific TCR beta clonotypes prevailed in the ex vivo response.

V shed 5 bases, J shed 5 bases, and the junction held 7 bases outside the gene matches. This CDR3 is 14 amino acids long. In germline, CDR1 is SEHNR, CDR2 FQNEAQ (reference sequence). V usage is TRBV7-9 and J usage is TRBJ2-7; 9 bases line up with TRBD1. The sequences come from CD8+ T cells from cultured PBMCs, collected from culture after CMV antigen stimulation. The receptor was isolated from a human donor in good health (CMV status not recorded). Some clones in this sample may be carry-over from other donors' samples. The CDR3 bases are TGTGCCAGCAGCCACCGGGACAGGGCGAACGAGCAGTACTTC. The encoded protein is CASSHRDRANEQYF. Using reference TRBV7-9 and TRBJ2-7 for the parts outside the CDR3, the full variable domain is DTGVSQNPRHKITKRGQNVTFRCDPISEHNRLYWYRQTLGQGPEFLTYFQNEAQLEKSRLLSDRFSAERPKGSFSTLEIQRTEQGDSAMYLCASSHRDRANEQYFGPGTRLTVT.